Below, one TCR beta chain is given with its context. The sample comes from a study of T cell changes during pregnancy in multiple sclerosis. Repertoires were generated with immunoSEQ multiplex PCR, while TCRdb's copy carries only in-frame clones and drops some. This sample yields about 96,000 clones, of which approximately 92% are seen a single time; around 2.7% belongs to the top ten. Germline CDR1 and CDR2: LNHDA and SQIVND (reference sequence). CDR3 length: 14 amino acids. V lost 7 bases and J 6 bases, leaving 16 bases between the germline ends. This sequence joins TRBV19 and TRBJ2-1; TRBD1 is a possible D gene (6 bases). This sequence was found in a female donor with multiple sclerosis, enrolled in a pregnancy study. The specimen was peripheral blood, collected in the first trimester of pregnancy. The CDR3, as DNA: TGTGCCAGTACACAGGGCCTATTTGGCAATGAGCAGTTCTTC. Protein: CASTQGLFGNEQFF.